This T cell receptor (beta chain) was identified during a study of T cell responses to AZD1222 COVID-19 vaccine (dated by TCRdb to the early 2020s). Background for the entire study: AZD1222 recipients with second doses at about 4 weeks or about 12 weeks were pooled, because spike-specific TCR depth and breadth did not differ between schedules. Enrollment into the trials was organized by age into subgroups of 18-55, 56-69 and 70-plus years, and those subgroups contained approximately 150, 30 and 60 TCR-sequenced participants, respectively. TCR sequencing was performed for about 240 trial participants, of whom roughly 200 were given two doses of AZD1222 and around 25 were given two doses of MenACWY control vaccine.

As to this clone: It lacks a known antigen. No base-level quality is on record; no much larger clone is a single base apart.

The time point tag for this specimen amounts to: baseline before first vaccination. Samples from vaccinated people were obtained from the UK trials COV001 and COV002, which included a single-blind randomized controlled phase 2/3 trial of AZD1222 (ChAdOx1 nCoV-19) in healthy adults. Trial participant PBMC samples were collected at day 0 and day 28 after the second dose for TCRbeta chain sequencing. Spanning cysteine to phenylalanine, the CDR3 consists of 14 amino acids. The sequence is cut down to CDR3 DNA, 42 bases in frame from base 1. The trim is 7 bases for V and 1 base for J, with a gap of 13 bases between the germline ends. CDR1 and CDR2 were assigned from the germline V gene (reference sequence) as LNHDA and SQIVND. The study at large found these results: Conclusions about previously exposed vaccinees are limited, since just a handful of AZD1222 recipients were seropositive for SARS-CoV-2 at baseline. The vaccine-associated CD4 TCRs covered the entire spike protein, and the dominant responses fell in regions 160-218 and 743-854. The 56-69-year group was small, and its depth increase did not reach significance, likely because of low power. Most participants were white British and females outnumbered males, and the authors suggested that clonal diversity may have been underestimated. No day 14 peak-response samples were available, so repertoires were characterized only after the peak T cell response. Epitopes outside the regions mutated in the B.1.351 and B.1.1.7 variants were reportedly recognized by nearly half of the unique spike-specific TCRs. After two AZD1222 doses, spike-specific TCR breadth and depth were significantly higher than at day 0 and than in MenACWY recipients.

The CDR3 regions of human TCRbeta chains were analyzed by immunosequencing. On the study's bioinformatics: TCRs in the repertoires were matched against a reference library of SARS-CoV-2-specific TCRs that had been generated with the MIRA antigen-specificity platform. Breadth meant the fraction of unique TCRs that were SARS-CoV-2-associated, whereas depth meant the fraction of total T cells that were SARS-CoV-2-associated. Each spike-specific TCR was assigned to its reactive spike region and to a CD4 or CD8 class using the MIRA data. Log10-transformed breadth and depth values were compared by one-way ANOVA with Sidak's multiple comparisons tests. Not all clones reach the TCRdb copy of this immuneACCESS table, which keeps in-frame sequences only. Checked studies attribute under half of the gap to unresolved V genes and leave the rest unexplained. V and J calls and clone size are given by that table; D and trimming were obtained from the DNA. This sample comprises some 180,000 clones, around 94% of them detected only once. Together, the top ten hold about 10% of the sample.

The sequence came from an adult in good health. The sample in question was peripheral blood, obtained on day 0 of AZD1222 vaccination. This chain is built from TRBV19 and TRBJ1-1, with a weak D call of TRBD1 (6 bases match). The nucleotides read TGTGCCAGTACTACCACAGGGAAGAACACTGAAGCTTTCTTT. The encoded protein is CASTTTGKNTEAFF.